This TCR beta chain was retrieved from a study of neurological immune-mediated disorders (dated by TCRdb to between 2018 and 2021). A note on the overall study: Among the roughly 34 multiple sclerosis patients, relapsing-remitting MS accounted for around 30 and secondary progressive MS accounted for 3. Using UMI-based sequencing, the study compared peripheral blood TCR-beta repertoires from patients with HTLV-I-associated myelopathy (HAM/TSP), patients with multiple sclerosis, and healthy controls. The cohort included some 66 subjects: about 15 with HAM/TSP, around 34 with multiple sclerosis, and 20 or so healthy controls. Alongside PBMC samples, the set of approximately 100 TCR-beta libraries contained longitudinal samples, technical triplicates, and paired CD4+ and CD8+ T-cell subsets that had been sorted.

Study-wide conclusions, independent of this receptor: No clinical or MRI features were associated with the MS cluster, and the authors said that larger cohorts are needed. Repertoires from 18 of 34 MS patients were grouped by phylogenetic analysis into a cluster of related CDR3 sequences, suggesting a possible repertoire-level signature. TCR clonal expansion was highest in HAM/TSP patients and lowest in MS patients, with MS patients falling below even healthy controls. Expanded clones from different subjects shared no identical CDR3 amino acid sequences, which suggests that TCR-beta repertoires were private in all groups.

This clonotype showed up many times. Its target antigen remains unknown. Base qualities are not recorded, but no much larger clone differs from it by a single base. Measured from the cysteine to the phenylalanine, the CDR3 is 11 residues long. Left in the record is the CDR3 DNA by itself, 33 bases read in frame from the first base. The germline V gene (reference sequence) gives CDR1 as GTSNPN and CDR2 as SVGIG. Trimming costs V 2 bases and J 8 bases, and their ends lie 9 bases apart. cDNA synthesis used template-switch 5'RACE with a primer carrying a 10-nucleotide random unique molecular identifier tagging each TCR transcript. Every sequencing run covered 15-18 subjects and yielded more than 180 million TCR-beta sequences. The RNeasy kit was used for extraction of total RNA. Using the KAPA Real-time Library Amplification kit, TCR-beta VDJ regions were amplified with primers for the TCR constant region and the 5'RACE anchor. A first PCR added sample indexes and Illumina adaptors, after which a second PCR increased the library yield. The roughly 650 bp TCR product was size-selected on a 2% E-gel SizeSelection system after Ampure bead purification. Before pooling, library quality was assessed on a Bioanalyzer, concentration was determined with Qubit, and library quantification was performed with the Kapa Library Quantification kit. An Illumina HiSeq 2500 was used to sequence the libraries paired-end at 2 x 150 bp. To increase sequence diversity, about 25-31% phiX was spiked into each library pool. Per the authors' processing: The UMI-based MiGEC pipeline processed quality-filtered reads and removed over 75% of raw TCR sequences during error correction. VDJ genes were aligned to IMGT germline references, and clonotypes were defined by unique CDR3 amino acid sequence plus V-J genes. VDJtools evaluated clonal expansion, Shannon diversity and CDR3 relatedness (CalcPairwiseDistances, ClusterSamples); CLCbio workbench built phylogenetic trees. Clones with at least 8 unique UMIs were defined as expanded, with this threshold being based on coefficient-of-variation modelling across technical triplicates. TCRdb ran its own pipeline on the public reads, namely fastp trimming at Q25 and MiXCR clone calling, and kept in-frame beta chains. Identical CDR3 proteins give one entry, which carries the most common genes and DNA. TCRdb assigned the V and J calls; the authors' analysis was not used. The sample table contains some 83,000 distinct CDR3 sequences; only one count was recorded for 2% to 3% of them. 1.1% of the sample belongs to the ten largest clones.

Unsorted PBMC libraries were generated from 2 million PBMCs stored in RNAlater at -80 °C until RNA extraction. The multiple sclerosis patients were enrolled in a US clinical protocol that evaluated disease progression with magnetic resonance imaging. PBMCs were separated from peripheral blood using Ficoll-Hypaque density gradient centrifugation and then cryopreserved in liquid nitrogen. The sequence is built from TRBV30 and TRBJ1-2; a tentative D match to TRBD1 spans 6 bases. The specimen sequenced was PBMCs. The sequence was collected from a woman between 25 and 40 years old with multiple sclerosis. The CDR3 amino acid sequence is: CAWSLGTGYTF. The DNA reads TGTGCCTGGAGTCTAGGGACAGGCTACACCTTC.